This T cell receptor (beta chain) is from a study of blood T cell repertoires in COVID-19. Whole-study context: The United States, Italy and Spain were the sources of the acute and convalescent COVID-19 samples. T cells, B-cell-depleted T cells, or PBMCs provided the cDNA or gDNA that served as material.

This CDR3 comprises 12 residues. The V gene's germline CDR1 is MNHEY and CDR2 SVGAGI. V shed 9 bases and J shed 3 bases, with 12 bases lying between them. Method: immunoSEQ multiplex PCR; TCRdb's copy keeps in-frame clones and lacks some. The data contain about 20,000 clones, roughly 91% of them singletons. This clone was seen a few times. The clonotype originates from an older woman with active COVID-19. Sample: peripheral blood. The chain recombines TRBV6-5 with TRBJ2-7; possibly TRBD2 for D (6 bases). The chain's CDR3 is CASSGLGYEQYF. CDR3 DNA sequence: TGTGCCAGTAGCGGCCTAGGCTACGAGCAGTACTTC.